This T cell receptor (beta chain) was recovered during a study of blood T cell repertoires in COVID-19. Study-level information: COVID-19 samples, acute and convalescent, were from the United States, Italy and Spain. T cells, B-cell-depleted T cells, or PBMCs supplied cDNA or gDNA.

Germline V CDR1 and CDR2: LNHDA, SQIVND (reference sequence). The V gene end was trimmed by 3 bases and the J gene end by 0 bases; junction bases not matched to a gene: 7. The CDR3 consists of 16 residues. Only in-frame clones appear in the TCRdb table, and some are missing; sequencing was by immunoSEQ multiplex PCR. The sample has approximately 490,000 clones, about 90% seen once. Participant reports of clinical history set cohort assignment. Recovered participants had two consecutive negative NP/OP PCR tests, healthcare professional clearance, or symptom resolution. Sequenced material: PBMCs or T cells enriched from blood (not recorded which). This chain links TRBV19 with TRBJ1-2; TRBD1 matches 7 bases. This TCR was sampled from a young woman who had recovered from COVID-19. The CDR3 nucleotides are TGTGCCAGTAGTATTTACAGGGGCGCTGCTAACTATGGCTACACCTTC. Protein: CASSIYRGAANYGYTF.